These T cell receptor beta chains were read from a single sample in a study of T cells in Graves' hyperthyroidism and ophthalmopathy. One entry per CDR3 protein, called by TCRdb with MiXCR from the multiplex PCR reads. The sample carries approximately 600,000 distinct CDR3 sequences, 15% to 20% recorded once. The sample was blood. All receptors come from a woman younger than 45 with Graves' hyperthyroidism. Both conserved end residues are part of each CDR3. A D gene is named only where the DNA matches it firmly. Rows may omit the clone size; those that give it use once, few, many or a size class.

v_call	clone_size	j_call	d_call	cdr3_nt	cdr3_aa
TRBV7-2	few	TRBJ1-3	-	TGTGCCAGCAGCCCAGTGGGGGGTAACTCTGGAAACACCATATATTTT	CASSPVGGNSGNTIYF
TRBV2	many	TRBJ1-5	-	TGTGCCAGCGTGGCGGGAAGCAATCAGCCCCAGCATTTT	CASVAGSNQPQHF
TRBV7-2	-	TRBJ2-3	-	TGTGCCAGCAGCTTGTCGAGCCTCACAGATACGCAGTATTTT	CASSLSSLTDTQYF
TRBV4-1	-	TRBJ2-1	-	TGCGCCAGCAGCCAAGAGGCACACAATGAGCAGTTCTTC	CASSQEAHNEQFF
TRBV20-1	many	TRBJ1-1	-	TGCAGTGCTACCCCCCACAATGAAGCTTTCTTT	CSATPHNEAFF
TRBV2	many	TRBJ1-1	-	TGTGCCAGCAGTGGTTCTGGGGACACTGAAGCTTTCTTT	CASSGSGDTEAFF
TRBV28	-	TRBJ1-2	TRBD1	TGTGCCAGCAGTGCCCCGGGACAGAATAACTATGGCTACACCTTC	CASSAPGQNNYGYTF
TRBV6-2/TRBV6-3	-	TRBJ1-1	-	TGTGCCAGCAGTTACTTGTCAGGGAGGACCCCTGAAGCTTTCTTT	CASSYLSGRTPEAFF
TRBV30	-	TRBJ2-5	-	TGTGCCTGGAGTGTATTTGTGACACCCCAAGAGACCCAGTACTTC	CAWSVFVTPQETQYF
TRBV6-2/TRBV6-3	few	TRBJ2-3	TRBD2	TGTGCCAGCAGTCGGGAGGGATCTAGCACAGATACGCAGTATTTT	CASSREGSSTDTQYF
TRBV2	few	TRBJ1-1	TRBD1	TGTGCCGTATTAAACAGGGGGGGCGTTATTGAAGCTTTCTTT	CAVLNRGGVIEAFF
TRBV20-1	few	TRBJ1-1	-	TGCAGTGCTAGTACGGGGTTCACTCGTTCTGAAGCTTTCTTT	CSASTGFTRSEAFF
TRBV20-1	-	TRBJ2-7	-	TGCAGTGCCATCGGGTCACTGGCCGAGCAGTACTTC	CSAIGSLAEQYF
TRBV28	many	TRBJ1-1	TRBD1	TGTGCCAGCAGTCAACAGGGGGAATCTTTCTTT	CASSQQGESFF
TRBV20-1	-	TRBJ2-3	-	TGCAGTGCTGCATCTTGGTTGGGCCGCACAGATACGCAGTATTTT	CSAASWLGRTDTQYF
TRBV19	once	TRBJ2-1	TRBD2	TGTGCCAGTATTCCTAGCGGGAGGGCCTCTGTCGGTGAGCAGTTCTTC	CASIPSGRASVGEQFF
TRBV27	few	TRBJ2-3	TRBD2	TGTGCCAGCAGTTTAGGGGACGGGGGGGCGGATACGCAGTATTTT	CASSLGDGGADTQYF
TRBV7-9	many	TRBJ2-5	-	TGTGCCAGCAGCGCCGGGGTGTGGGAGACCCAGTACTTC	CASSAGVWETQYF
TRBV27	many	TRBJ2-1	-	TGTGCCAGCAATGACCGGTCGAGCTCCTACAATGAGCAGTTCTTC	CASNDRSSSYNEQFF
TRBV6-1	few	TRBJ2-2	TRBD2	TGTGCCAGCGGGACTAGCGAGGGGCACACCGGGGAGCTGTTTTTT	CASGTSEGHTGELFF
TRBV9	few	TRBJ2-3	TRBD2	TGTGCCAGCAGCGCGATCCTAGCGGGACTGCAGTATTTT	CASSAILAGLQYF
TRBV6-1	many	TRBJ2-7	-	TGTGCCAGCAGTGAGTACAACTCCTACGAGCAGTACTTC	CASSEYNSYEQYF
TRBV20-1	-	TRBJ2-1	TRBD1	TGCAGTGCCCAGGGGGCCGGTAACTCCTACAATGAGCAGTTCTTC	CSAQGAGNSYNEQFF
TRBV7-9	many	TRBJ2-3	TRBD2	TGTGCCAGCGGGGGACTAGCGGGGCACACAGATACGCAGTATTTT	CASGGLAGHTDTQYF
TRBV12-3/TRBV12-4	many	TRBJ1-2	-	TGTGCCAGCAGTTTTGAGGGCGGTGGCTACACCTTC	CASSFEGGGYTF
TRBV3-1	many	TRBJ1-1	-	TGTGCCAGCAGCCAAGCAGGCGAAGCTTTCTTT	CASSQAGEAFF
TRBV6-2/TRBV6-3	-	TRBJ1-1	-	TGTGCCAGCAGTACCGCGGGAGGGGCAATAACTGAAGCTTTCTTT	CASSTAGGAITEAFF
TRBV30	once	TRBJ2-2	TRBD2	TGTGCCCGGAGGGCGCGGACTAGTCGGCCCGGGGAGCTGTTTTTT	CARRARTSRPGELFF
TRBV24-1	many	TRBJ2-2	TRBD1	TGTGCCACCAGTGGGGAAACAGGGGGCCGGGACACCGGGGAGCTGTTTTTT	CATSGETGGRDTGELFF
TRBV20-1	many	TRBJ2-1	-	TGCAGTGCTAGACCGGATGAGCAGTTCTTC	CSARPDEQFF
TRBV27	-	TRBJ2-3	TRBD2	TGTGCCAGCAGTTTAGGAGCGGGAGGGATCACAGATACGCAGTATTTT	CASSLGAGGITDTQYF
TRBV28	few	TRBJ1-1	-	TGTGCCAGCAGTTTTGCAGGAACGAACACTGAAGCTTTCTTT	CASSFAGTNTEAFF